What follows is one TCR beta chain and its context. The antigen is undetermined. Germline V gene sequence: CDR1 MNHEY, CDR2 SVGAGI. This CDR3 comprises 16 residues. Trimming at V came to 2 bases and at J to 2 bases, leaving 5 bases not matched to a gene. This specimen belongs to a study of Ad26.COV2.S vaccination and SARS-CoV-2 variants. As for the study in general: COV1001, an Ad26.COV2.S trial, supplied this vaccine-arm donor. Broader study findings: Total responses of T cells may have been underestimated by the analyses of TCR breadth and depth.

As to treatment: roughly 20 received Ad26.COV2.S at low or high dose, single or two shots; roughly five received placebo; per-sample allocation not given. Sampling was done on day 63 after the first vaccine or placebo injection. A Boston donor was an adult aged 18-55 years. Immunization relied on an Ad26 vector, which expressed Wuhan-strain SARS-CoV-2 spike. Method: immunoSEQ multiplex PCR; TCRdb's copy keeps in-frame clones and lacks some. This table has some 500,000 clones, 85% to 90% appearing once. The chain recombines TRBV6-5 with TRBJ2-3; 9 positions match TRBD2. The TCR originated in a person aged 18-65 years who received the Ad26.COV2.S COVID-19 vaccine or a placebo. Sequencing was performed on peripheral blood, taken in a trial of Ad26.COV2.S vaccine versus placebo. DNA for the CDR3: TGTGCCAGCAGTTACCTTAGCGGGGGTTACACAGATACGCAGTATTTT. Translated: CASSYLSGGYTDTQYF.